The text below deals with one T cell receptor (beta chain). This clone was detected once. The antigen it recognizes is unknown. Base qualities are missing; no much larger clone stands one base away. Library preparation employed the immunoSEQ multiplex PCR assay. For the multiplex PCR, a mixture combining 60 forward primers for TCR Vbeta segments and 13 reverse primers for TCR Jbeta segments was used. The CDR3 region of rearranged TCR beta genes was amplified from genomic DNA with a multiplex PCR assay. The amplified TCR beta libraries were sequenced on the Illumina HiSeq System as 87-base-pair reads. The original pipeline was this. A later analysis counted tens of millions of unique TCR beta chains across the 650 to 700 repertoires, and 9 million to 14 million of these chains were shared by at least two donors. Raw reads were error-corrected and collapsed into unique sequences by a nearest-neighbor algorithm in which closely related sequences were merged to remove PCR and sequencing errors. V, D and J gene segments were assigned by aligning CDR3 sequences to IMGT reference sequences. For a sequence to be retained, at least a six-nucleotide match to both a V gene segment and a J gene segment was required. A rearrangement counted as productive if the CDR3 had no stop codons and remained in frame with V and J, and every other rearrangement counted as non-productive. Following IMGT convention, CDR3 was defined as the stretch from the second conserved V-encoded cysteine up to the conserved J-encoded phenylalanine. The earlier analysis of some 540 of the donors excluded any sequence lacking an unambiguous match to a single V gene segment. An earlier analysis of some 500 of the donors classified V segments as functional when productive rearrangements were above 56.7% and as segregating when the standard deviation between donors was above 5%. A statistical classification framework was built to diagnose cytomegalovirus status from the catalog of TCR beta chain sequences. In a later analysis, V and J genes were assigned by comparing TCR nucleotide sequences against IMGT/GENE-DB human TR gene sequences. A later analysis assigned CDR3 sequences and most-parsimonious VDJ recombination scenarios with the TCRdist pipeline. In a later analysis, each TCR beta chain was defined by its CDR3 amino acid sequence together with its V-gene family, and reads without a unique V-gene family were excluded. To address suspected cross-contamination and a sequencing artifact, a later analysis removed around 600 highly shared, low-generation-probability nucleotide sequences. In a later analysis, a clonal expansion index for each public chain was calculated from normalized within-repertoire ranks of inferred template counts. In a later analysis, generation probabilities were computed using a VDJ recombination model fitted to out-of-frame rearrangements, and the results were checked against IGoR. In a later analysis, hypergeometric tests were used to score TCR-TCR, TCR-HLA and TCR-CMV co-occurrence, with a repertoire-size bias correction applied to TCR pairs. To estimate false discovery rates, a later analysis permuted the HLA or CMV assignments 20 times. A later analysis grouped co-occurring TCRs with DBSCAN, adding TCRdist sequence similarity when clustering within HLA-allele-positive subsets. Repertoires with fewer than 30,000 or more than 120,000 public chains were left out of co-occurrence clustering, as were roughly five repertoires with anomalous nucleotide sharing. In TCRdb, the immuneACCESS table is reduced to in-frame sequences with V and J assigned. These tables do not hold every clone; where another copy was compared, an unresolved V gene accounts for under half, and the others remain unexplained. V and J calls and clone size are as listed in that table; D and trimming were resolved from the DNA. The sample table records about 120,000 clones; over 70% of these occur just once. Around 1.5% of the sample rests with the top ten.

In total, roughly 670 healthy bone marrow donors made up the cohort. Cohort members were all nominally healthy when sampled, although unrecorded immune exposures were likely present. The donor tested CMV seronegative, placing the donor among the 300 to 450 seronegative members of the cohort. A peripheral blood sample was provided by each donor, and peripheral blood mononuclear cells were used for TCR beta sequencing. Genomic DNA extraction from the blood cell samples was performed with the Qiagen DNeasy Blood Extraction Kit. Trimming removed 0 bases from V and 1 base from J; the gene matches leave 1 base unexplained. Via the germline V gene (reference sequence), CDR1 is SGHNT and CDR2 YYREEE. The CDR3 covers 15 residues, taking in both the cysteine and the phenylalanine. CDR3 DNA is the only sequence kept; it has 45 bases, read in frame from the first base. These data belong to a study of cytomegalovirus exposure and HLA in healthy donors (dated by TCRdb to the late 2010s). For context, the study as a whole: An earlier analysis of roughly 500 of the donors reported 250 to 300 Gb of sequence data and 117 million unique TCR beta sequences from some 180 million T cells. A later analysis re-examined previously published TCR beta repertoires from around 670 donors and added high-resolution HLA genotyping to investigate patterns of TCR occurrence. The study aimed to test whether cataloging public T cell receptors could reveal signatures of past pathogen exposure. Typing coverage varied by locus: roughly 620-640 donors for A, B, C, DRB1 and DQB1; approximately 500 for DQA1; around 610 for DPA1; under 490 for DPB1. In addition to the first cohort of 666 subjects, a separate validation cohort of over 90 different subjects was used. All discovery cohort repertoires had been generated using a single sequencing platform. Genome-wide SNP genotypes for about 65% of the 666 donors were used in a later genetic analysis, which treated that subset as a discovery cohort. In an earlier analysis of 500 to 650 of the donors, high-throughput TCR beta sequencing was used to judge whether each TCR beta V gene segment behaved as functional or pseudogenic. The T cell repertoires of around 730 subjects were profiled by immunosequencing and related to cytomegalovirus serostatus. Rather than drawing on any new phenotypic data, the later analysis identified candidate immune exposures from TCR beta sequences and the way those sequences occurred across donors. Approximately 300 gigabases of sequencing data and roughly 81 million unique TCR sequences made up an early release that covered approximately 650 HLA-typed donors. Of the 350 to 450 genotyped donors, roughly 85% fell in the genetic ancestry cluster associated with self-reported Caucasian donors. Across approximately 400 genotyped donors of the cohort, an average of roughly 200,000 unique TCR beta nucleotide sequences per donor were sequenced, and approximately 17% of those sequences were non-productive. The study combined high-throughput TCR immunosequencing, statistical association of individual TCRs with disease status, and machine learning to predict cytomegalovirus infection status. Class I and class II HLA loci were covered by the typing at four-digit resolution. Five DR-DQ haplotypes were treated as single units for association and clustering because of strong linkage in the cohort. Donor age, sex, ethnicity and CMV serostatus were compiled together with the repertoire data. Overall results and qualifications from the work: The earlier analysis of fewer than 750 of the donors excluded roughly 16 rarely observed V segments, including chromosome 9 orphons, because counts were too low. This cohort had only TCR beta chains sequenced, and the lack of alpha or paired-chain data limited which features could be detected. In a later analysis, HLA-associated TCR beta chains showed more clonal expansion and lower generation probabilities than non-associated chains that were equally common. In a later analysis, several top co-occurrence clusters were reported to appear linked to parvovirus B19, influenza, CMV and Epstein-Barr virus. The study listed 150 to 200 TCR beta chains as associated with cytomegalovirus. Most TCR sequences were seen in very few donors, while some public TCRs were found in many individuals. When HLA alleles, especially DR and DQ, strongly co-occurred, attributing TCR associations to individual alleles was difficult. A later genetic analysis associated a missense DCLRE1C variant with V-gene and J-gene trimming of TCR beta chains, and an independent cohort replicated the association. A group of highly shared sequence variants was considered likely to be a technical artifact of the sequencing pipeline. According to the authors, the approach could potentially be generalized to other disease states and immunological phenotypes. A further reported finding was that TCR beta sequences accurately predicted the HLA-A and HLA-B alleles for most subjects in the first cohort. Linkage disequilibrium might explain the correlated functional status among segregating V segments, but an unknown experimental factor could not be excluded. The presence/absence analyses assumed that sequencing depth was roughly uniform across donors, and that assumption may not be true. In a later analysis, some 18,000 TCR beta sequences were associated with specific HLA alleles at a false discovery rate of 0.05. Because HLA typing was missing for some donors at each locus, association tests included only the typed subset. According to a later analysis, TCR association rates differed among HLA loci, with DRB1 alleles showing the most associated TCRs and HLA-C alleles showing the fewest. Immune exposure information for the cohort was limited to CMV serostatus. The classifier was reported to diagnose cytomegalovirus status with high specificity and sensitivity in both the original and validation cohorts. Some IMGT-functional V segments, including TRBV6-2 and TRBV6-3, could not be distinguished by the 87-base-pair reads and were therefore excluded. A later genetic analysis reported fewer N-insertions in productive TCRs among donors in an Asian-associated ancestry cluster than the roughly 700-donor mean. A few of the identified cytomegalovirus-associated TCR beta chains were confirmed in vitro to be specific for cytomegalovirus antigens. An earlier analysis of some 590 of the donors showed that most TCR beta V segments appeared in productive rearrangements either about 87% or about 30% of the time, which broadly matched IMGT annotations. Most CMV-associated TCR beta chains appeared to be HLA-restricted in a later analysis, and the HLA associations seemed to be driven largely by CMV exposure.

Sequencing input: PBMCs. The chain is encoded by TRBV5-4 joined to TRBJ1-5, and 7 junctional nucleotides match TRBD1. The sequence was obtained from a woman in her late teens or twenties in good health and CMV-seronegative. The nucleotides read TGTGCCAGCAGCTTGGGAGGGGGCAGCAATCAGCCCCAGCATTTT. Its translation reads: CASSLGGGSNQPQHF. The full variable domain, with segments outside the CDR3 supplied by the reference TRBV5-4 and TRBJ1-5 proteins, appears as ETGVTQSPTHLIKTRGQQVTLRCSSQSGHNTVSWYQQALGQGPQFIFQYYREEENGRGNFPPRFSGLQFPNYSSELNVNALELDDSALYLCASSLGGGSNQPQHFGDGTRLSIL.